Sequencing of this T cell receptor beta chain was carried out in a study of blood T cells in healthy people across ages. Study outcomes and limitations: As age increased, TCR beta diversity per million T cells fell in a roughly linear fashion. The diversity estimates, figures obtained from one million T cells, were considered underestimates. Naive T cell percentage showed a strong correlation with TCR beta diversity.

PCR was performed a second time for 7 to 11 cycles using a sample-barcoded 5' primer and a J-beta primer mix. MiXCR, applied by TCRdb to the 5' RACE reads, yields one record per CDR3 protein. Among about 1.7 million distinct CDR3 sequences listed, 25% to 30% were seen once. A word on this clonotype: Its target is not known.

This CDR3 is 16 amino acids long. V was clipped by 4 bases and J by 7 bases, with 17 bases between them. Germline values: CDR1 MNHEY, CDR2 SVGAGI. This TCR was recovered from a woman in her thirties in good health. This chain links TRBV6-5 with TRBJ1-6; a weak D match, TRBD1 (6 bases). The sample consisted of blood. CDR3 coding DNA: TGTGCCAGCAGTTTTGAATCGACAGGCACAAATTCACCCCTCCACTTT. This codes for CASSFESTGTNSPLHF.